This is a list of T cell receptor beta chains from one sample in a study of tumor-infiltrating lymphocytes in localized non-small cell lung cancer. Using immunoSEQ multiplex PCR, the repertoire was profiled, and TCRdb retains in-frame clones only, with some absent. The table lists 11,000 to 15,000 clones, around 68% of them singletons. Material: uninvolved lung tissue not adjacent to the tumor. These receptors originate from a human donor with non-small cell lung cancer. Both conserved end residues are trimmed from each CDR3. The size entry is marked missing in some rows and otherwise reads once, few, many or a size class.

v_call	clone_size	j_call	cdr3_aa
TRBV19	once	TRBJ2-7	ASSPRDYEQY
TRBV29-1	.	TRBJ2-7	SVDFGGVYEQY
TRBV5-6	few	TRBJ1-6	ASSLGVGAIYNSPLH
TRBV5-4	.	TRBJ2-2	ACIAGGPTGELF
TRBV14	.	TRBJ2-3	ASSQAGRGTQY
TRBV7-6	.	TRBJ1-1	ASSLDMGRAGEAF
TRBV29-1	.	TRBJ1-2	SVAGTGVGYT
TRBV28	.	TRBJ2-7	ASTTGGAYEQY
TRBV7-9	.	TRBJ2-7	ASSRGTSGPYEQY
TRBV6-5	.	TRBJ1-5	ASSYSWGLGQPQH
TRBV5-1	.	TRBJ2-5	ASSLAAQGSETQY
TRBV28	.	TRBJ1-4	ASTRDGGNEKLF
TRBV7-2	.	TRBJ1-1	ASSAGGGMNTEAF
TRBV5-1	.	TRBJ2-7	ASSQGDWSYEQY
TRBV6-5	.	TRBJ1-2	ASSLGQGDYGYT
TRBV30	.	TRBJ2-4	AWSWGGRAKNIQY
TRBV4-3	.	TRBJ1-1	ASSPGTEFTEAF
TRBV5-6	.	TRBJ2-2	ASSLLQYTGELF
TRBV7-6	.	TRBJ2-3	ASSSSGTTSTDTQY
TRBV6-5	.	TRBJ2-2	ASSYPRTGGIGELF
TRBV30	.	TRBJ2-4	AWRPGSDIQY
TRBV6-5	.	TRBJ1-5	ASSSTFSLNQPQH
TRBV6-1	.	TRBJ2-1	ASRSWTFYNEQF
TRBV29-1	.	TRBJ1-3	SVAGLTPGNTIY
TRBV6-1	few	TRBJ1-6	ASREPARTYNSPLH
TRBV6-5	.	TRBJ2-5	ASSPPIQETQY
TRBV9	few	TRBJ1-5	ASSVGGGKQPQH
TRBV5-1	.	TRBJ2-7	ASSLRGGYEQY
TRBV12-5	few	TRBJ1-1	ASGQEGGTEAF
TRBV5-1	.	TRBJ2-3	ASSLVPVAGGTDTQY
TRBV5-6	few	TRBJ1-5	ASSSGINQPQH
TRBV5-8	few	TRBJ1-1	ASSLGPRDTEAF
TRBV30	.	TRBJ1-1	AWERTRHEAF
TRBV5-6	.	TRBJ2-2	ASSPRGRLLTGELF
TRBV9	.	TRBJ1-2	ASSPRGSYGYT
TRBV30	.	TRBJ2-5	AWSPLKTQY